Below, one T cell receptor (beta chain) is given with its context. Its target is not known. The sample originates from a study of cytomegalovirus exposure and HLA in healthy donors. In germline, CDR1 is MNHEY, CDR2 SVGAGI. CDR3 length: 16 residues. Germline trimming cut 2 bases from V and 2 bases from J; bases unmatched to any gene: 4. Primers for the PCR totalled 60 Vbeta and 13 Jbeta. The data were produced by immunoSEQ multiplex PCR, yet TCRdb's version contains in-frame clones alone and is incomplete. This sample has 50,000 or so clones, with more than 60% found just once. Study-wide results and limits: The study listed about 150 cytomegalovirus-associated TCR beta chains. Information on immune exposure was restricted to one variable (CMV serostatus). The analysis excluded some indistinguishable V segments, including TRBV6-2 and TRBV6-3.

The rearrangement joins TRBV6-5 to TRBJ1-4; 8 bases align to TRBD1. Sequenced input: PBMCs. This TCR came from a woman between 35 and 50 years old in good health and CMV-seropositive. The CDR3 DNA reads TGTGCCAGCAGTTACGGACAGGGCCCCACTAATGAAAAACTGTTTTTT. The encoded protein is CASSYGQGPTNEKLFF.